A single sample gave rise to the 6 T cell receptor beta chains below, sequenced in a study of blood T cell repertoires in COVID-19. The method was immunoSEQ multiplex PCR; TCRdb's version includes in-frame clones alone and lacks a portion of them. Of some 250,000 clones listed, around three quarters are singletons. The specimen was peripheral blood. Receptor source: a woman over 75 with acute or convalescent COVID-19.

The chain links TRBV4-1 to TRBJ2-1; perhaps TRBD2 as D (6 bases). The V end lost 0 bases, the J end lost 10 bases, and 19 bases lay between the germline ends. Germline lookup yields CDR1 MGHRA and CDR2 YSYEKL. This CDR3 spans 16 amino acids. This CDR3 is CASSQDFQGGFGEQFF. In DNA, the CDR3 is TGCGCCAGCAGCCAAGATTTCCAGGGAGGTTTCGGGGAGCAGTTCTTC.

V is TRBV19 and J is TRBJ2-7; no clear D. The CDR3 totals 13 residues. The V gene's germline CDR1 is LNHDA and CDR2 SQIVND (reference sequence). Between the trimmed V and J ends, which lost 5 bases and 9 bases, there was a span of 17 bases. The CDR3 loop reads CASSPLVGLRQYF. The CDR3 DNA reads as TGTGCCAGTAGTCCCCTTGTCGGGTTGAGGCAGTACTTC.

The genes are TRBV14 and TRBJ1-1; the match to TRBD1 covers 9 bases. Germline CDR1 is SGHDN and CDR2 is FVKESK. The CDR3 is made up of 14 amino acids. V trimming: 2 bases; J trimming: 4 bases; junction bases outside the gene matches: 2. The DNA for the CDR3 is TGTGCCAGCAGCCAAACAGGGGGCTCCACTGAAGCTTTCTTT. Protein sequence: CASSQTGGSTEAFF. The variable domain in full, with the rest retrieved from reference TRBV14 and TRBJ1-1, is EAGVTQFPSHSVIEKGQTVTLRCDPISGHDNLYWYRRVMGKEIKFLLHFVKESKQDESGMPNNRFLAERTGGTYSTLKVQPAELEDSGVYFCASSQTGGSTEAFFGQGTRLTVV.

The chain combines TRBV6-4 with TRBJ1-2, with 9 bases aligning to TRBD1. V was pared by 3 bases and J by 4 bases, with 3 bases of the junction left unmatched. The CDR3 spans 14 residues. Germline V CDR1 and CDR2: MRHNA, SNTAGT. This CDR3 reads CASSEGTGSYGYTF. CDR3 coding DNA: TGTGCCAGCAGTGAAGGGACAGGGTCCTATGGCTACACCTTC.

This sequence joins TRBV5-6 and TRBJ2-5; a possible D gene is TRBD1 (6 bases). From germline, CDR1 is SGHDT and CDR2 YYEEEE. The V gene lost 0 bases and the J gene lost 4 bases, with 16 bases spanning the gap. This CDR3 region has 16 residues. The CDR3 sequence is CASSLGSQGLRETQYF. DNA for the CDR3: TGTGCCAGCAGCTTGGGGTCACAGGGCCTGAGAGAGACCCAGTACTTC.

This clone showed up just a few times. The V call is TRBV19, the J call TRBJ1-2; D is ambiguous. CDR1 is LNHDA and CDR2 is SQIVND in the germline V gene (reference sequence). The V end was cut by 0 bases, the J end by 4 bases, with 12 bases between. The CDR3 runs to 15 residues. DNA for the CDR3: TGTGCCAGTAGTATAGATCTTGGCACCAGCTATGGCTACACCTTC. This gives the protein CASSIDLGTSYGYTF. Complete variable domain (other parts from reference TRBV19 and TRBJ1-2): DGGITQSPKYLFRKEGQNVTLSCEQNLNHDAMYWYRQDPGQGLRLIYYSQIVNDFQKGDIAEGYSVSREKKESFPLTVTSAQKNPTAFYLCASSIDLGTSYGYTFGSGTRLTVV.